The TCR beta chain under discussion was sequenced for a study of human T cells and chemical hapten exposure. Germline lookup yields CDR1 KGHSH and CDR2 LQKENI. The CDR3 consists of 14 residues. J gave up 3 bases and V 3 bases, and 4 bases lay outside the gene matches. The time point denotes: patch test 1, 2 weeks after DPC sensitization. Treatment meaning: therapeutic diphenylcyclopropenone sensitization with weekly scalp DPC. The library labeled individual cDNA molecules by adding unique molecular identifiers to them. How the authors handled the data: The number of TCRs in each sample had a median of about 100,000 and spanned about 23,224 to 690,600. TCRdb re-derived calls from the RACE reads in MiXCR, one entry per CDR3 protein. TCRdb's processing, not the study's, gives the V and J calls here. This sample has 70,000 to 100,000 distinct CDR3 sequences, with 7.5% to 9.5% found just once. This clonotype has more than one count but fewer than ten.

The rearrangement links TRBV18 to TRBJ2-5, with 7 bases identical to TRBD1. The sequencing here drew on whole blood, taken in connection with sensitization to the hapten diphenylcyclopropenone (DPC). This receptor was taken from a woman aged 25-40 years with alopecia areata. Some clones in this sample may be carry-over from other donors' samples. The chain's CDR3 is CASSPGQRKETQYF. CDR3 coding DNA: TGTGCCAGCTCACCGGGACAGAGGAAAGAGACCCAGTACTTC.